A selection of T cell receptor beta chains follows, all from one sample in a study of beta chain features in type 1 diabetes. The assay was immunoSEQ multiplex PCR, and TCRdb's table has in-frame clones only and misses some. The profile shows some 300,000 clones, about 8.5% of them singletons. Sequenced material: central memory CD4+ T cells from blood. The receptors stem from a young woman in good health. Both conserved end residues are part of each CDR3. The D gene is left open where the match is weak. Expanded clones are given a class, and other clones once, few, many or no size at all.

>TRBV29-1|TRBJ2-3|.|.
TGCAGCGTTGATTTACAGGGTGTAGATACGCAGTATTTT
CSVDLQGVDTQYF
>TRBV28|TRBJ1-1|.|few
TGTGCCAGCAGTCCAGCGACAGGTAGCGGGACTGAAGCTTTCTTT
CASSPATGSGTEAFF
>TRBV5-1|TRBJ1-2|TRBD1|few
TGCGCCAGCAGCTTCGGACAGGACAACTATGGCTACACCTTC
CASSFGQDNYGYTF
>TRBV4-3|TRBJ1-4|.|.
TGCGCCAGCAGCCAAGATGGCAGGGCGGATAATGAAAAACTGTTTTTT
CASSQDGRADNEKLFF
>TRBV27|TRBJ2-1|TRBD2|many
TGTGCCAGCATGGGACTAGCGGGCGGCAATGAGCAGTTCTTC
CASMGLAGGNEQFF
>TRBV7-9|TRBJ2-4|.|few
TGTGCCAGCAGCTTAGGGGACTGGAACAAAATAGCCAAAAACATTCAGTACTTC
CASSLGDWNKIAKNIQYF
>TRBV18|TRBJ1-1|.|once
TGTGCCAGCTCACCCTCGATCAAGAACACTGAAGCTTTCTTT
CASSPSIKNTEAFF
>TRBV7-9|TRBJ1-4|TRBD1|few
TGTGCCAGCAGCCCACGGGGACAGTTTCCAGTAAAACTGTTTTTT
CASSPRGQFPVKLFF
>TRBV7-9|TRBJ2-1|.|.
TGTGCCAGCAGCTTCGGGGCAGGGAATGAGCAGTTCTTC
CASSFGAGNEQFF
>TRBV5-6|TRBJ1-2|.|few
TGTGCCAGCAGCTTTCCCCGGGGGGGTATAGATGGCTACACCTTC
CASSFPRGGIDGYTF
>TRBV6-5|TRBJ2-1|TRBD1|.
TGTGCCAGCAGATTTGGCAGGGGGCACCGTTATGAGCAGTTCTTC
CASRFGRGHRYEQFF
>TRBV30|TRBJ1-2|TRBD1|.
TGTGCCTGGAGCCGGACAGGGGGAACCTATGGCTACACCTTC
CAWSRTGGTYGYTF
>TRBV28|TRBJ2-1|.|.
TGTGCCAGCAGAGCCCCTTCCCTTCGCAATGAGCAGTTCTTC
CASRAPSLRNEQFF
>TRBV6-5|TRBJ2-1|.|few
TGTGCCACCTCGAAATTGGGCAATGAGCAGTTCTTC
CATSKLGNEQFF
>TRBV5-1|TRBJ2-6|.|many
TGCGCCAGCAGCTTGGCGGGGGCTGGGGCCAACGTCCTGACTTTC
CASSLAGAGANVLTF
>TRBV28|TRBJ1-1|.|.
TGTGCCAGCAAGATTTCGAACACTGAAGCTTTCTTT
CASKISNTEAFF
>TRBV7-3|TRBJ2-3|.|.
TGTGCCAGCAGCTTACGTACCAGCGGGACACCCACAGATACGCAGTATTTT
CASSLRTSGTPTDTQYF
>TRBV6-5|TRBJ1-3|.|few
TGTGCCAGCAGTTACGACTGGACGGCCGCTGGAAACACCATATATTTT
CASSYDWTAAGNTIYF
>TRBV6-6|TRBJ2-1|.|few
TGTGCCAGCAGACAAGCTGACCGACACAATGAGCAGTTCTTC
CASRQADRHNEQFF
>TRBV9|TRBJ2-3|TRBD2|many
TGTGCCAGCAGCGTCAGTATAGCGGGAAGCACAGATACGCAGTATTTT
CASSVSIAGSTDTQYF
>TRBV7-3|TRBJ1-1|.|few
TGTGCCAGCAGCCTCGACGGCACACAGAACACTGAAGCTTTCTTT
CASSLDGTQNTEAFF
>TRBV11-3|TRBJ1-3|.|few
TGTGCCAGCAGCAGAGGCTCTGGCTCTGGAAACACCATATATTTT
CASSRGSGSGNTIYF
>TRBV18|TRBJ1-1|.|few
TGTGCCAGCTCACAGAATTTGATGCAGGGGAGGGCTGAAGCTTTCTTT
CASSQNLMQGRAEAFF
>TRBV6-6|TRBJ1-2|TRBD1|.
TGTGCCAGCAGCCCAGGACAGGGGGCGCGTGGCTACACCTTC
CASSPGQGARGYTF
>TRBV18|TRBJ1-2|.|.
TGTGCCAGCTCACCGAATGGGGAGGATGGCTACACCTTC
CASSPNGEDGYTF
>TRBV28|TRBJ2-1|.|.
TGTGCCAGCAAATTTGTCAATGAGCAGTTCTTC
CASKFVNEQFF
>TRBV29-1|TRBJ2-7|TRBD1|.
TGCAGCGTTGTCCCCACAGGGGCGTCCTACGAGCAGTACTTC
CSVVPTGASYEQYF
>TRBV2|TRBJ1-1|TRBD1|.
TGTGCCAGCAGGACAGGGATCCCTGAAGCTTTCTTT
CASRTGIPEAFF
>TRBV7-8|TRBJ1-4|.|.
TGTGCCAGCAGCGTAGATAGGGGCGAACTGGGTGAAAAACTGTTTTTT
CASSVDRGELGEKLFF
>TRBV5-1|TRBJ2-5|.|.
TGCGCCAGCAGCTTTTATAGAGGGGGAGAGACCCAGTACTTC
CASSFYRGGETQYF
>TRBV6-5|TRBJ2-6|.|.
TGTGCCAGCAGTTATTCAGTATCTGGGGCCAACGTCCTGACTTTC
CASSYSVSGANVLTF
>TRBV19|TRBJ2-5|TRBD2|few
TGTGCCAGTAGTACAGGTTTCGGGACTAGCGGAGAGACCCAGTACTTC
CASSTGFGTSGETQYF
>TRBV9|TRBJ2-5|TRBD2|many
TGTGCCAGCAGCGTATCGAGCGGGGACGAGACCCAGTACTTC
CASSVSSGDETQYF
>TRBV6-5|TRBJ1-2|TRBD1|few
TGTGCCAGCAGCCGAGACAGGGCCCCCTATGGCTACACCTTC
CASSRDRAPYGYTF
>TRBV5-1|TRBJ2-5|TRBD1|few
TGCGCCAGCAGCTTAGAAGGGGGCGAGACCCAGTACTTC
CASSLEGGETQYF
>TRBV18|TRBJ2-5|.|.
TGTGCCAGCTCACGGGGGTTTCAAGAGACCCAGTACTTC
CASSRGFQETQYF
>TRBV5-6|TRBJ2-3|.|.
TGTGCCAGCAGCTGGGGACCCGGGACAGATACGCAGTATTTT
CASSWGPGTDTQYF
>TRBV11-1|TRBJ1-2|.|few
TGTGCCAGCAGCCAAAACCCAGGGGATTACTATGGCTACACCTTC
CASSQNPGDYYGYTF
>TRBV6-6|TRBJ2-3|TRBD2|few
TGTGCCAGCAGGTTCGGGGGGGCCGTCCCAGATACGCAGTATTTT
CASRFGGAVPDTQYF
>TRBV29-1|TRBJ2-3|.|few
TGCAGCGCCTATTCCTTGCTAGAGGTAGTGGATACGCAGTATTTT
CSAYSLLEVVDTQYF
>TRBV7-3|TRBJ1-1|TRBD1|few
TGTGCCAGCAGCCAACAGGGGAAGGAAGCTTTCTTT
CASSQQGKEAFF
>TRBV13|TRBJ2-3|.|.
TGTGCCACCGTACGAGGCCTCACCACAGATACGCAGTATTTT
CATVRGLTTDTQYF
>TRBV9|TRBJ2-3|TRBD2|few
TGTGCCAGCAGCGTGAGCCAAAATAGCGGGGGCACAGATACGCAGTATTTT
CASSVSQNSGGTDTQYF
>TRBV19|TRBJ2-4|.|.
TGTGCCAGTAGTATTCAGGGGAAAAACATTCAGTACTTC
CASSIQGKNIQYF
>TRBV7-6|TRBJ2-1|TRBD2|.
TGTGCCAGCAGCTTAGGGCTAGCGGGGGGGGACAATGAGCAGTTCTTC
CASSLGLAGGDNEQFF
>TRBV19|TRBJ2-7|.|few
TGTGCCAGTAGTATCTCGGCCGGATCCTACGAGCAGTACTTC
CASSISAGSYEQYF
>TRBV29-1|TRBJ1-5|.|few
TGCAGCGTTGGGGGTTCGGGGCAGCCCCAGCATTTT
CSVGGSGQPQHF
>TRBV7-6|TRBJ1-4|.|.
TGTGCCAGCAGCTCGGGTGTGGGGGCGCGAAATGAAAAACTGTTTTTT
CASSSGVGARNEKLFF
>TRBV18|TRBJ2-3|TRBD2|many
TGTGCCAGCTCACCATGGGAGGGTCTAACAGATACGCAGTATTTT
CASSPWEGLTDTQYF
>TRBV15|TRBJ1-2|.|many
TGTGCCACCAGCAGAGAGCAGGGTGCGGCTGGCTACACCTTC
CATSREQGAAGYTF
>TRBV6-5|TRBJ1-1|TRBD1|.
TGTGCCAGCAGCCCACAGGGGAGCAACACTGAAGCTTTCTTT
CASSPQGSNTEAFF
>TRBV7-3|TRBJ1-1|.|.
TGTGCCAGCAGCTTGTACAGGAACACTGAAGCTTTCTTT
CASSLYRNTEAFF
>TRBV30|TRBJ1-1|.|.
TGTGCCTGGAGTCGAGAGCAGAACACTGAAGCTTTCTTT
CAWSREQNTEAFF
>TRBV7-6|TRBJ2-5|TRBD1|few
TGTGCCAGCAGCGCGGGGACAGGGCAAGAGACCCAGTACTTC
CASSAGTGQETQYF
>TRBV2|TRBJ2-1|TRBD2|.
TGTGCCAGCAGTGGGGGACTAGCGGTTGGGATCTTC
CASSGGLAVGIF
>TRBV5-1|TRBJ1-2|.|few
TGCGCCAGCAGCCGTAACCTACAGGGATATGGCTACACCTTC
CASSRNLQGYGYTF
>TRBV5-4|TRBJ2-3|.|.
TGTGCCAGCAGCTTGGACCTTGGTTCCACAGATACGCAGTATTTT
CASSLDLGSTDTQYF
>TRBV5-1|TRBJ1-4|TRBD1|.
TGCGCCAGCAGCTTAGGGACAGGGCATGAAAAACTGTTTTTT
CASSLGTGHEKLFF
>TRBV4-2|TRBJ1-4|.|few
TGTGCCAGCAGCCGCTCTTGGGCAGGAGTTCGTGAAAAACTGTTTTTT
CASSRSWAGVREKLFF
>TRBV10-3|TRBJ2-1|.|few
TGTGCCATCAGTGATACGAGAGAGATGGGCGGGCAGTTCTTC
CAISDTREMGGQFF